Listed below are T cell receptor beta chains from one sample, sequenced in a study of T cell responses to AZD1222 COVID-19 vaccine. Using immunoSEQ multiplex PCR, the repertoire was profiled, and TCRdb retains in-frame clones only, with some absent. The profile shows approximately 150,000 clones, approximately 89% of them singletons. The sample was peripheral blood, taken 28 days after the second AZD1222 dose. These receptors were obtained from an adult who received the AZD1222 COVID-19 vaccine. Both conserved end residues are part of each CDR3. A D gene is named only where the DNA matches it firmly.

- TRBV2 CASSEAPGNTEAFF
TRBD1 TRBV12-3/TRBV12-4 CASSFQGAGAFF
- TRBV13 CASSWGPSGGGSPLHF
- TRBV4-1 CASSQVGSGRRYEQYF
- TRBV7-2 CASSPIQLRTGAGYTQYF
- TRBV4-3 CASSQKDPWNTGELFF
TRBD1 TRBV18 CASSPQQGTDTQYF
TRBD2 TRBV4-3 CASSQDPVPGLLAGDRNEQFF
- TRBV14 CASSQAVRTSGANVLTF
- TRBV24-1 CATSDFSVNYGYTF
- TRBV28 CASSLRVRTGELFF
- TRBV12-3/TRBV12-4 CASTLGEITEAFF
TRBD1 TRBV5-1 CASSWPGQGAPNYGYTF
TRBD1 TRBV18 CASSPPTTGAYNEQFF
- TRBV7-2 CASSLAAAGYEQYF
- TRBV10-3 CAISEIDRSSYEQYF
- TRBV7-9 CASSLDSDSKQFF
- TRBV7-9 CASSFLAHAYNEQFF
- TRBV7-2 CASSLSDYQPQHF
- TRBV6-2/TRBV6-3 CASSLPVGLAYEQYF
- TRBV4-3 CASSQDLWVLNTGELFF
- TRBV18 CASSPRPNQPQHF